The sequence of this TCR beta chain was determined in a study of cytomegalovirus exposure and HLA in healthy donors. Germline V gene sequence: CDR1 SGHVS, CDR2 FQNEAQ. The V end was cut by 5 bases, the J end by 6 bases, with 18 bases between. The CDR3 is 15 amino acids. TCRdb keeps only in-frame clones here, not all; method: immunoSEQ multiplex PCR. The table records around 260,000 clones, 90% of them present only once. The donors were in the approximately 130-subject validation cohort; that cohort was separate from the roughly 700-subject first cohort. As to this clone: Its cognate antigen is unknown.

Regarding the study as a whole: Investigators reported 150 to 200 TCR beta chains as tied to cytomegalovirus. Rarity held for most TCR sequences, but there were some public TCRs that occurred in many donors.

This TCR came from a young woman in good health and CMV-seronegative. Sequencing used PBMCs. The J gene is TRBJ2-3, the V gene TRBV7-8; D may be TRBD1 (6 bases). The CDR3 loop reads CASSPTGAPGDTQYF. The CDR3 DNA reads as TGTGCCAGCAGCCCGACAGGAGCCCCAGGGGATACGCAGTATTTT.